Below are 9 T cell receptor beta chains sequenced from a single sample in a study of blood T cell repertoires in COVID-19 (dated by TCRdb to the early 2020s). The library was obtained by the immunoSEQ multiplex PCR assay. The source is immuneACCESS, and TCRdb retained only in-frame sequences with V and J called. Part of the clones is not carried over; for the studies checked, unresolved V genes explain less than half of this, and the remainder is unexplained. The sample yields some 71,000 clones; 90% were counted once. The ten largest make up roughly 5% of the sample. The sample was peripheral blood. These receptors were obtained from a woman under 30 with acute or convalescent COVID-19.

The chain couples TRBV11-3 to TRBJ2-5, with 12 bases aligning to TRBD2. With V trimmed by 1 base and J by 5 bases, 11 bases remained unmatched. This CDR3 has 18 residues. Germline loops: CDR1 SGHNT, CDR2 YENEEA. The CDR3 nucleotides read TGTGCCAGCAGCTTAGTTCGTTTGGGGCTAGCGGGAGGGGAGACCCAGTACTTC. Translating gives CASSLVRLGLAGGETQYF.

The chain has TRBV30 and TRBJ2-7, with TRBD1 matching over 10 bases. The trim removed 0 bases at V and 4 bases at J, leaving 3 bases unmatched. This CDR3 comprises 14 residues. Per germline, CDR1 GTSNPN and CDR2 SVGIG (reference sequence). Written as DNA, the CDR3 is TGTGCCTGGAGTGTCCCGGACAGGGGGTACGAGCAGTACTTC. This codes for CAWSVPDRGYEQYF.

J is TRBJ2-7 and V is TRBV28; D perhaps matches TRBD1 (5 bases). This CDR3 spans 13 amino acids. The V end was cut by 6 bases, the J end by 1 base, with 10 bases between. Germline assignment: CDR1 MDHEN and CDR2 SYDVKM. Here the CDR3 DNA reads TGTGCCAGCAGCGCTGGGGCTTCCTACGAGCAGTACTTC. The encoded protein is CASSAGASYEQYF. Supplemented by reference TRBV28 and TRBJ2-7, the full variable domain reads DVKVTQSSRYLVKRTGEKVFLECVQDMDHENMFWYRQDPGLGLRLIYFSYDVKMKEKGDIPEGYSVSREKKERFSLILESASTNQTSMYLCASSAGASYEQYFGPGTRLTVT.

V gene TRBV6-5 combines with J gene TRBJ1-5, with 7 bases matching TRBD1. Germline V gene sequence: CDR1 MNHEY, CDR2 SVGAGI. With 4 bases clipped from V and 5 bases from J, the junction kept 5 bases outside the gene matches. This CDR3 has 14 amino acids. The CDR3 sequence is CASSFRGKDQPQHF. The CDR3 nucleotides are TGTGCCAGCAGTTTCAGGGGGAAGGATCAGCCCCAGCATTTT.

V usage is TRBV28 and J usage is TRBJ1-1; D gene ambiguous. There are 12 residues in the CDR3. Germline loops: CDR1 MDHEN, CDR2 SYDVKM. V gave up 3 bases and J gave up 11 bases, with 13 bases separating them. This CDR3 reads CASSFPEGGAFF. As DNA, the CDR3 is TGTGCCAGCAGTTTTCCTGAGGGCGGGGCTTTCTTT. Using reference TRBV28 and TRBJ1-1 for the parts outside the CDR3, the full variable domain is DVKVTQSSRYLVKRTGEKVFLECVQDMDHENMFWYRQDPGLGLRLIYFSYDVKMKEKGDIPEGYSVSREKKERFSLILESASTNQTSMYLCASSFPEGGAFFGQGTRLTVV.

J is TRBJ2-2 and V is TRBV5-1; the match to TRBD2 covers 16 bases. The CDR3 totals 19 residues. V was pared by 4 bases and J by 7 bases, with 13 bases of the junction left unmatched. CDR1 SGHRS and CDR2 YFSETQ come from the germline V gene. The CDR3 sequence: CASSITGTSGRASGGELFF. The CDR3 region has the DNA TGCGCCAGCAGCATAACCGGGACTAGCGGGAGGGCCAGTGGCGGGGAGCTGTTTTTT. The full variable domain, its missing parts supplied by reference TRBV5-1 and TRBJ2-2, is KAGVTQTPRYLIKTRGQQVTLSCSPISGHRSVSWYQQTPGQGLQFLFEYFSETQRNKGNFPGRFSGRQFSNSRSEMNVSTLELGDSALYLCASSITGTSGRASGGELFFGEGSRLTVL.

The chain employs TRBV15 and TRBJ1-4; 7 nucleotides align to TRBD1. Trimming at V came to 0 bases and at J to 5 bases, leaving 6 bases not matched to a gene. Germline V lookup: CDR1 LNHNV, CDR2 YYDKDF (reference sequence). CDR3 length: 16 residues. DNA of the CDR3: TGTGCCACCAGCAGAGATCTAGGGACAGCCAATGAAAAACTGTTTTTT. This encodes CATSRDLGTANEKLFF.

The J gene is TRBJ1-2, the V gene TRBV3-1 (or the pseudogene TRBV3-2); no clear D. Looked up from germline, CDR1 is LGHDT and CDR2 is YNNKEL (reference sequence). V was shortened by 4 bases and J by 6 bases, with 15 bases between the two germline ends. This CDR3 region has 14 residues. The CDR3 here is CASSRGGRVHGYTF. CDR3 DNA sequence: TGTGCCAGCAGCCGAGGAGGGAGAGTTCATGGCTACACCTTC.

The chain employs TRBV5-3 and TRBJ2-3; TRBD2 matches 7 bases. TRBV5-3 is an open reading frame, and its role is uncertain. V trimming: 8 bases; J trimming: 7 bases; junction bases outside the gene matches: 22. CDR3 length: 17 amino acids. The CDR3 nucleotides are TGTGCCAGCGCCCGGACGGGACTACCGGGAGCATGGAATACGCAGTATTTT. This gives the protein CASARTGLPGAWNTQYF.